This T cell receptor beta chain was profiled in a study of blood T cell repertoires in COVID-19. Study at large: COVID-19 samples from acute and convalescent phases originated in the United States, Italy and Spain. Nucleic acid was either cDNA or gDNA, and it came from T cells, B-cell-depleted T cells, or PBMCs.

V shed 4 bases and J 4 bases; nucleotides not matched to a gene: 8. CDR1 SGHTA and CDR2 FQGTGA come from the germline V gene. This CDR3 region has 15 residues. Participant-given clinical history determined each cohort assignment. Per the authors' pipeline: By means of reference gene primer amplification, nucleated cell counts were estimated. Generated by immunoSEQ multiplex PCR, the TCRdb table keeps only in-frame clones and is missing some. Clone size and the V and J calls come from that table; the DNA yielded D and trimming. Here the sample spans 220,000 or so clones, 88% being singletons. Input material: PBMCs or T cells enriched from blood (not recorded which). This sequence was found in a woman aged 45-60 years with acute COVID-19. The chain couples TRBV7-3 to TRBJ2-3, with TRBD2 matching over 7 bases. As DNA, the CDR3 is TGTGCCAGCAGCTCCTCCGCGGGAGCACCAGATACGCAGTATTTT. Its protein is CASSSSAGAPDTQYF.